This T cell receptor beta chain emerged from a study of blood T cells in healthy people across ages. Study observations and caveats: Long-lived donors exceeded aged donors in naive CD4+ cells and diversity. A conclusive naive versus antigen-experienced comparison was prevented by the unsorted PBMCs.

No fewer than 6 micrograms of total RNA were isolated from every sample. Primers used in a second PCR of about 7 to 12 cycles were a sample-barcoded 5' primer and a J-beta primer mix. Via MiXCR, TCRdb re-called the 5' RACE reads, giving one row per CDR3 protein. The sample yields about 1.1 million distinct CDR3 sequences, roughly two fifths seen once. A word on this clonotype: Its target is not known.

Trimming cost V 3 bases and J 13 bases, with 23 bases left between them. The CDR3 has 15 amino acids. This rearrangement joins TRBV12-3 or TRBV12-4 to TRBJ2-3; D possibly corresponds to TRBD2 (6 bases). Sequences were obtained from blood. The TCR originated in a man between 18 and 35 years old in good health. The CDR3 sequence: CASSFASVGADAEYF. The CDR3 DNA follows: TGTGCCAGCAGTTTCGCTAGCGTGGGCGCAGATGCGGAGTATTTT.